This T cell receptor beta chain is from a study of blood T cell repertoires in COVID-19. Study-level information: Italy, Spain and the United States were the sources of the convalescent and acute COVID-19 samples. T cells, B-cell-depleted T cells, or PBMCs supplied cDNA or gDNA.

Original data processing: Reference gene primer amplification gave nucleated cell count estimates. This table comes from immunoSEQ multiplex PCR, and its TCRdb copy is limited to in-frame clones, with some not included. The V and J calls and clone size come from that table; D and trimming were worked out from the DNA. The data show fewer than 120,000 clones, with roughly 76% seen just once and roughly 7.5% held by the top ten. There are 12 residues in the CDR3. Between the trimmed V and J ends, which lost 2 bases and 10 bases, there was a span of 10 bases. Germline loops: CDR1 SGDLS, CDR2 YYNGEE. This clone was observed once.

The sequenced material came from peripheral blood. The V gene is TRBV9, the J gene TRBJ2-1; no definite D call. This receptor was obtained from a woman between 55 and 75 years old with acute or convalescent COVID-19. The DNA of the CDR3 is TGTGCCAGCAGCGTTTCCAGTTACGAGCAGTTCTTC. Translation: CASSVSSYEQFF. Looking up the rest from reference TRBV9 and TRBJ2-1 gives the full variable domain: DSGVTQTPKHLITATGQRVTLRCSPRSGDLSVYWYQQSLDQGLQFLIQYYNGEERAKGNILERFSAQQFPDLHSELNLSSLELGDSALYFCASSVSSYEQFFGPGTRLTVL.